The 5 T cell receptor beta chains listed next were all sequenced from one sample in a study of cytomegalovirus exposure and HLA in healthy donors. PCR employed 60 Vbeta and 13 Jbeta primers. Method: immunoSEQ multiplex PCR; TCRdb's copy keeps in-frame clones and lacks some. The sample yields about 140,000 clones, 60% to 85% seen once. The material sequenced was PBMCs. The receptors were gathered from a man aged 35 to 55 in good health and CMV-seronegative.

The V gene is TRBV28, the J gene TRBJ2-5, with a tentative D call TRBD1 (6 bases). CDR1 and CDR2 from the germline V gene are MDHEN and SYDVKM. CDR3 length: 14 residues. V lost 8 bases, J lost 5 bases, and 18 bases lay in between. For the CDR3, the DNA is TGTGCCAGCGGCCTCTCAGGGGCAGGGGAGACCCAGTACTTC. It specifies CASGLSGAGETQYF.

The chain recombines TRBV6-6 with TRBJ1-5; 8 bases fit TRBD1. This CDR3 is 15 amino acids long. Per the germline V gene, CDR1 is MNHNY and CDR2 is SVGAGI (reference sequence). Trimming took 6 bases from V and 4 from J; bases not matched to a gene: 8. The DNA of the CDR3 is TGTGCCAGCAGCCCGGGACAGGCCGGTAATCAGCCCCAGCATTTT. This codes for CASSPGQAGNQPQHF.

The V and J genes are TRBV13 and TRBJ2-1, with 11 bases aligning to TRBD2. Per the germline V gene, CDR1 is PRHDT and CDR2 is FYEKMQ (reference sequence). This CDR3 comprises 15 residues. Trimming cost V 3 bases and J 10 bases; bases outside gene matches: 8. The CDR3: CASSFLLAGAGEQFF. The CDR3, as DNA: TGTGCCAGCAGCTTTCTACTAGCGGGAGCGGGGGAGCAGTTCTTC.

The rearrangement uses TRBV14 and TRBJ2-3; possibly TRBD2 for D (5 bases). The V end lost 2 bases, the J end lost 4 bases, and 13 bases lay between the germline ends. The CDR3 is made up of 15 amino acids. CDR1 is SGHDN and CDR2 is FVKESK in the germline V gene. The CDR3 sequence is CASSQHEGSADTQYF. The CDR3 bases are TGTGCCAGCAGCCAACACGAAGGTAGCGCAGATACGCAGTATTTT. Complete variable domain (other parts from reference TRBV14 and TRBJ2-3): EAGVTQFPSHSVIEKGQTVTLRCDPISGHDNLYWYRRVMGKEIKFLLHFVKESKQDESGMPNNRFLAERTGGTYSTLKVQPAELEDSGVYFCASSQHEGSADTQYFGPGTRLTVL.

The rearrangement links TRBV11-3 to TRBJ1-1, with 7 nucleotides matching TRBD1. Germline-derived CDR1 and CDR2 are SGHNT and YENEEA. After removal of 1 base from V and 2 bases from J, the junction contained 4 bases not matched to a gene. CDR3 size: 15 residues. The CDR3 sequence is CASSLAGGLNTEAFF. The CDR3 bases are TGTGCCAGCAGCTTAGCAGGGGGACTCAACACTGAAGCTTTCTTT.